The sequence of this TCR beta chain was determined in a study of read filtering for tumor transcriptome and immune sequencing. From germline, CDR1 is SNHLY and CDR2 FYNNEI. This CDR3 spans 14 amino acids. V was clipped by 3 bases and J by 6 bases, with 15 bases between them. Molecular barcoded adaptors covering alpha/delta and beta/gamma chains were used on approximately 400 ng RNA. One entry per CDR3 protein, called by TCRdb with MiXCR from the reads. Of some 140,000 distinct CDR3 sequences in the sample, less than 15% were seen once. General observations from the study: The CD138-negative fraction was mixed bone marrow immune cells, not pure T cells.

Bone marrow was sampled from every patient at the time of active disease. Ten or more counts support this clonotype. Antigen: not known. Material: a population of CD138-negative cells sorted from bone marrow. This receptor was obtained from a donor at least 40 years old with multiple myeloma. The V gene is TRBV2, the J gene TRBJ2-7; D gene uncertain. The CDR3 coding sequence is TGTGCCAGCAGTGATAGCTCCACCGAGGTCGAGCAGTACTTC. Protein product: CASSDSSTEVEQYF.